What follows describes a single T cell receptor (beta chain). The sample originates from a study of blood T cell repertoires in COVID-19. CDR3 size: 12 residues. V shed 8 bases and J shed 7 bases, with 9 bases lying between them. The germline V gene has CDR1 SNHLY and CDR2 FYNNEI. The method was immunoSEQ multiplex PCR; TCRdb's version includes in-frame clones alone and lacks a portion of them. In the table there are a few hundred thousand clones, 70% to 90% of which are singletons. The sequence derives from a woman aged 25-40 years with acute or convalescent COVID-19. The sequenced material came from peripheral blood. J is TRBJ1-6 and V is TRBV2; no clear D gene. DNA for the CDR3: TGTGCCAGCCAGACGGGAAATTCACCCCTCCACTTT. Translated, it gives CASQTGNSPLHF. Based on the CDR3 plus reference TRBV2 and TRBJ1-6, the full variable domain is EPEVTQTPSHQVTQMGQEVILRCVPISNHLYFYWYRQILGQKVEFLVSFYNNEISEKSEIFDDQFSVERPDGSNFTLKIRSTKLEDSAMYFCASQTGNSPLHFGNGTRLTVT.